The present entry profiles one T cell receptor (beta chain) with its context. Its antigen is not known. Unique molecular identifiers were present on cDNA, and template switching added a universal primer site. TCRdb reprocessed the 5' RACE reads with MiXCR, giving one entry per CDR3 protein. Seen here are about 530,000 distinct CDR3 sequences, about a fifth observed once, and the top ten hold about 0.5%. The data stem from a study of identical twins. Healthy Caucasians were all of the donors. This CDR3 comprises 16 residues. Germline CDR1 and CDR2: SGHVS and FQNEAQ. V shed 4 bases and J shed 5 bases, with 18 bases lying between them. Findings and limits, study-wide: In cord blood, abundant beta clonotypes had fewer insertions; memory showed no trend. Out-of-frame TCR alpha sharing in monozygotic twins exceeded recombination model predictions.

This same sample was also part of a study on yellow fever vaccine responses in identical twins.

This chain uses TRBV7-8 with TRBJ2-1; perhaps D is TRBD1 or TRBD2 (5 bases each). The sequence came from a woman in her late teens or twenties in good health. Sequenced sample: CD4+ T cells sorted from blood. This chain's CDR3 is CASSSSRDPRNNEQFF. In DNA form, the CDR3 reads TGTGCCAGCAGCTCTAGCCGGGACCCACGTAACAATGAGCAGTTCTTC.